The 24 T cell receptor beta chains in this list originate from one sample, sequenced in a study of response to subunit inactivated influenza vaccine. MiXCR, run by TCRdb on the RT-PCR reads, gives a single entry per CDR3 protein. The sample comprises about 300,000 distinct CDR3 sequences, over 20% of which are singletons, and around a tenth rests with the top ten. The sequencing used PBMCs from blood, collected around 22 months after vaccination. These receptors came from a man between 50 and 75 years old who received an inactivated influenza vaccine.

This clonotype was seen only a few times. The chain couples TRBV7-3 to TRBJ1-2; D is unclear. Germline V CDR1 and CDR2: SGHTA, FQGTGA. The CDR3 extends over 16 amino acids. V was trimmed by 4 bases and J by 6 bases, leaving 21 bases between them. The CDR3 DNA sequence: TGTGCCAGCAGCTCCGACGGACCTTTTGCCGGGAATGGCTACACCTTC. This gives the protein CASSSDGPFAGNGYTF.

About this clonotype itself: Since a much larger clone is just one base distant, this may be a read error. V and J are TRBV12-3 or TRBV12-4 and TRBJ1-1, with D unclear. The CDR3 consists of 14 residues. CDR3 protein: CASSLTGWNTGAFF. The CDR3 nucleotides read TGTGCCAGCAGTTTAACGGGATGGAACACTGGAGCTTTCTTT.

This rearrangement joins TRBV4-1 to TRBJ2-3; D remains unclear. The CDR3 is 14 residues long. Germline CDR1 is MGHRA and CDR2 is YSYEKL. V shed 1 base and J shed 4 bases, with 9 bases lying between them. This chain's CDR3 is CASSQGAIADTQYF. The CDR3 DNA follows: TGCGCCAGCAGCCAAGGTGCGATTGCAGATACGCAGTATTTT.

This clonotype appeared many times. The chain couples TRBV6-5 to TRBJ1-1, with D unclear. Germline CDR1 and CDR2: MNHEY and SVGAGI. The CDR3 runs to 15 residues. V lost 0 bases to trimming and J lost 0 bases, with 8 bases between them. CDR3 nucleotides: TGTGCCAGCAGTTACTCGCGGCAGATGAACACTGAAGCTTTCTTT. Its translation: CASSYSRQMNTEAFF.

Only one count was recorded for this clonotype. The rearrangement uses TRBV28 and TRBJ2-1; 8 nucleotides match TRBD2. The germline CDR1 and CDR2 sequences are MDHEN and SYDVKM. V lost 4 bases and J lost 0; bases outside the gene matches: 8. CDR3 length: 17 amino acids. This chain's CDR3 is CASSSFTSGYSYNEQFF. CDR3 DNA sequence: TGTGCCAGCAGTTCCTTCACTAGCGGCTACTCCTACAATGAGCAGTTCTTC.

This clonotype was counted only a few times. V is TRBV5-1 and J is TRBJ1-6; D is perhaps TRBD1 (5 bases). Trimming left V 0 bases short and J 6 bases short, with 10 bases between. CDR1 is SGHRS and CDR2 is YFSETQ in the germline V gene. The CDR3 spans 15 residues. CDR3: CASSLDAGRNSPLHF. Written as DNA, the CDR3 is TGCGCCAGCAGCTTGGATGCAGGGCGTAATTCACCCCTCCACTTT.

The CDR3 protein is CASSLAGAGTVHTIYF. The DNA for the CDR3 is TGTGCCAGCAGCTTAGCGGGGGCAGGGACGGTCCACACCATATATTTT. The rearrangement links TRBV7-2 to TRBJ1-3, with D tentatively TRBD1 (6 bases). The V gene's germline CDR1 is SGHTA and CDR2 FQGNSA. The germline V and J ends were trimmed by 0 bases and 8 bases, with 17 bases remaining between them. The CDR3 is 16 amino acids. The whole variable domain, remainder taken from reference TRBV7-2 and TRBJ1-3, is GAGVSQSPSNKVTEKGKDVELRCDPISGHTALYWYRQSLGQGLEFLIYFQGNSAPDKSGLPSDRFSAERTGGSVSTLTIQRTQQEDSAVYLCASSLAGAGTVHTIYFGEGSWLTVV.

This clonotype was seen more than once but under ten times. One end of the junction is discordant with germline, which a read error may explain. The rearrangement links TRBV14 to TRBJ2-3; no reliable D call. The CDR3 is 17 amino acids. The germline gives CDR1 SGHDN, CDR2 FVKESK. CDR3: CASSHLTGLSPTHTQYF. The CDR3 coding sequence is TGTGCCAGCAGCCATTTGACGGGTCTCAGCCCCACACATACGCAGTATTTT.

This clonotype was found many times. The chain combines TRBV12-3 or TRBV12-4 with TRBJ1-1; D is perhaps TRBD1 (5 bases). Trimming removed 6 bases at V and 1 base at J, with 12 bases between. This CDR3 has 14 amino acids. DNA for the CDR3: TGTGCCAGCAGGGACCTAACAGGGAACACTGAAGCTTTCTTT. Its protein is CASRDLTGNTEAFF.

The chain carries TRBV10-3 and TRBJ1-1; no clear D. Germline V CDR1 and CDR2: ENHRY, SYGVKD. Trimming removed 2 bases at V and 0 bases at J, with 4 bases between. CDR3 size: 13 residues. In nucleotides, the CDR3 is TGTGCCATCAGTGAGGGGATGAACACTGAAGCTTTCTTT. It yields the protein CAISEGMNTEAFF.

The gene calls are TRBV5-1 and TRBJ1-2; D gene unclear. Germline CDR1 reads SGHRS; CDR2 reads YFSETQ. This CDR3 comprises 13 residues. V shed 3 bases and J shed 8 bases, with 14 bases lying between them. The CDR3 coding sequence is TGCGCCAGCAGCTCCACCGGTAGAGAAGGCTACACCTTC. Translation gives CASSSTGREGYTF. Full variable domain (rest looked up from reference TRBV5-1 and TRBJ1-2): KAGVTQTPRYLIKTRGQQVTLSCSPISGHRSVSWYQQTPGQGLQFLFEYFSETQRNKGNFPGRFSGRQFSNSRSEMNVSTLELGDSALYLCASSSTGREGYTFGSGTRLTVV.

The J gene is TRBJ2-7, the V gene TRBV2, with 9 bases fitting TRBD1. V dropped 6 bases and J dropped 3; count of bases not matched to a gene: 6. The CDR3 loop spans 14 amino acids. Germline values: CDR1 SNHLY, CDR2 FYNNEI. The CDR3 reads CASSFLGQGYEQYF. Here the CDR3 DNA reads TGTGCCAGCAGCTTTCTGGGACAGGGCTACGAGCAGTACTTC.

This rearrangement joins TRBV25-1 to TRBJ2-7, with unresolved D. Trimming took 3 bases from V and 5 from J, leaving 11 bases between them. The germline V gene has CDR1 MGHDK and CDR2 SYGVNS. This CDR3 comprises 13 residues. The CDR3 loop reads CASSETGLDEQYF. The CDR3 DNA reads as TGTGCCAGCAGTGAGACCGGGCTCGACGAGCAGTACTTC.

This clonotype appeared a single time. The chain has TRBV7-9 and TRBJ2-3; 11 nucleotides match TRBD2. This CDR3 has 16 residues. Germline loops: CDR1 SEHNR, CDR2 FQNEAQ (reference sequence). V was pared by 6 bases and J by 2 bases, with 7 bases of the junction left unmatched. CDR3 sequence reads: CASSFHSGRDTDTQYF. In DNA form, the CDR3 reads TGTGCCAGCAGTTTCCATAGCGGGAGGGACACAGATACGCAGTATTTT.

The chain joins TRBV7-9 to TRBJ2-3, with 7 bases aligning to TRBD1. Losses at the gene ends were 5 bases for V and 0 bases for J; bases not matched to a gene: 11. The germline V gene encodes CDR1 SEHNR and CDR2 FQNEAQ (reference sequence). The CDR3 covers 17 residues. The DNA for the CDR3 is TGTGCCAGCAGCCGATTTGGACAGGCTGGAAGCACAGATACGCAGTATTTT. As protein: CASSRFGQAGSTDTQYF.

The chain carries TRBV7-9 and TRBJ2-3; possibly TRBD2 for D (6 bases). The germline V gene has CDR1 SEHNR and CDR2 FQNEAQ (reference sequence). Trimming shortened V by 3 bases and J by 1 base, and 14 bases separated the two germline ends. This CDR3 has 16 residues. The CDR3 DNA is TGTGCCAGCAGCTTCTCAAGTGGCGGGGGCACAGATACGCAGTATTTT. Translated, it gives CASSFSSGGGTDTQYF.

The V and J genes are TRBV7-2 and TRBJ2-2; tentatively, D is TRBD2 (5 bases). Germline values: CDR1 SGHTA, CDR2 FQGNSA. The length of the CDR3 is 16 residues. V was trimmed by 5 bases and J by 1 base, leaving 14 bases between them. The DNA of the CDR3 is TGTGCCAGCAGCCCCCCCAAAGAGGGGAACACCGGGGAGCTGTTTTTT. Protein: CASSPPKEGNTGELFF.

This clonotype was observed a handful of times. The V and J genes are TRBV20-1 and TRBJ1-2; maybe TRBD1 (5 bases). CDR3 length equals 14 residues. From germline, CDR1 is DFQATT and CDR2 SNEGSKA (reference sequence). The V end was cut by 4 bases, the J end by 1 base, with 13 bases between. CDR3 nucleotides: TGCAGTGCTACCCGGGACGTCGATAACTATGGCTACACCTTC. It translates to CSATRDVDNYGYTF.

The V call is TRBV12-3 or TRBV12-4, the J call TRBJ2-2, with TRBD2 identical over 7 bases. Unmatched junction bases numbered 7, after V lost 7 bases and J lost 5 bases. The CDR3 has 14 amino acids. The CDR3, as DNA: TGTGCCAGCACCCGGGACTACCTAACCGGGGAGCTGTTTTTT. Residues: CASTRDYLTGELFF.

The rearrangement links TRBV3-1 to TRBJ1-2; 8 positions match TRBD1. Germline V gene lookup returns CDR1 LGHDT and CDR2 YNNKEL (reference sequence). The CDR3 loop spans 13 amino acids. V was clipped by 9 bases and J by 6 bases; unmatched bases: 9. CDR3 bases: TGTGCCAGTACTAGAACAGGGGGGGATGGCTACACCTTC. Residues: CASTRTGGDGYTF.

This clonotype was observed a handful of times. The V call is TRBV12-3 or TRBV12-4, the J call TRBJ2-7; no definite D call. The V end was cut by 7 bases, the J end by 3 bases, with 10 bases between. This CDR3 has 12 residues. CDR3 sequence (DNA): TGTGCCAGCACCCAGAGTGACTACGAGCAGTACTTC. Protein: CASTQSDYEQYF.

This clonotype was picked up a small number of times. The rearrangement uses TRBV29-1 and TRBJ2-1; D may be TRBD1 (6 bases). Germline V lookup: CDR1 SQVTM, CDR2 ANQGSEA. Trimming removed 7 bases at V and 1 base at J, with 8 bases between. The CDR3 has 12 residues. CDR3 region: CSARGSYNEQFF. In DNA form, the CDR3 reads TGCAGCGCCAGGGGTTCCTACAATGAGCAGTTCTTC.

This clonotype came up a few times. The chain carries TRBV4-1 and TRBJ1-5; no firm D call. The CDR3 sequence is 14 residues long. Trimming shortened V by 3 bases and J by 4 bases, and 10 bases separated the two germline ends. CDR1 is MGHRA and CDR2 is YSYEKL in the germline V gene. For the CDR3, the DNA is TGCGCCAGCAGCCAGCCGAATCGGAATCAGCCCCAGCATTTT. It is translated as CASSQPNRNQPQHF.

This clonotype was counted at least ten times. The chain employs TRBV10-3 and TRBJ1-4; tentative D call: TRBD1 (5 bases). V was clipped by 2 bases and J by 7 bases, with 11 bases between them. Per the germline V gene, CDR1 is ENHRY and CDR2 is SYGVKD. CDR3 size: 14 residues. CDR3 sequence (DNA): TGTGCCATCAGTGAGGGTCAGGGCGGTGAAAAACTGTTTTTT. Protein product: CAISEGQGGEKLFF.